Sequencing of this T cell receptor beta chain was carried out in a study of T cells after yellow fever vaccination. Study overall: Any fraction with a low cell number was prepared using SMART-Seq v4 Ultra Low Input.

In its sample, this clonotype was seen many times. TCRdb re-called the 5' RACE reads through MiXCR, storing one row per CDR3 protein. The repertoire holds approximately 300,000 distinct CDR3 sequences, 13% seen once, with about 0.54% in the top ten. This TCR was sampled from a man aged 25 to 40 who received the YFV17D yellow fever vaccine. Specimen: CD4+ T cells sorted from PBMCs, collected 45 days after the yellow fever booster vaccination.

The CDR3 nucleotides read TGTGCCAGCAGTGAATGGGGAAGTTATGGCTACACCTTC. It codes for CASSEWGSYGYTF. The rearrangement joins TRBV25-1 to TRBJ1-2; D is unclear. The ends were cut back, 1 base at V and 5 bases at J, with 8 bases in the middle. Germline CDR1 MGHDK, CDR2 SYGVNS. This CDR3 region has 13 residues.